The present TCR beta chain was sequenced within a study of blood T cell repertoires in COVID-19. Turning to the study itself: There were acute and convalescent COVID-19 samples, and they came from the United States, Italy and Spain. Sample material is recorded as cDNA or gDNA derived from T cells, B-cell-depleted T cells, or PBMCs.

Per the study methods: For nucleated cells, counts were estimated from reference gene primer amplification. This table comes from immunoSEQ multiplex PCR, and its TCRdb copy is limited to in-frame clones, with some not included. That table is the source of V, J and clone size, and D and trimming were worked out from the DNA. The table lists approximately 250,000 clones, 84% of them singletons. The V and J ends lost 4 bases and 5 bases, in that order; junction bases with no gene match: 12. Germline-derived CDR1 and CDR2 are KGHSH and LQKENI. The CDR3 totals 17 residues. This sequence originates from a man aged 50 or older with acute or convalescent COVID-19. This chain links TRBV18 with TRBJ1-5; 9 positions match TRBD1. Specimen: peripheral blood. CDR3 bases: TGTGCCAGCTCACTAGGGAGGACAGGGGTTGGCCATCAGCCCCAGCATTTT. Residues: CASSLGRTGVGHQPQHF.